What follows are 25 T cell receptor beta chains derived from one specimen sequenced in a study of T-cell memory formation after mild COVID-19. TCRdb processed the 5' RACE reads anew with MiXCR; each CDR3 protein has one entry. The sample records about 30,000 distinct CDR3 sequences, roughly 12% being singletons. The sequenced sample was PBMCs or a T cell subset sorted from them (not recorded which). These receptors were taken from an adult woman who had mild COVID-19 (a few samples of this study predate the infection). Cell type and time point are not known.

This clonotype was recorded at least ten times. This chain uses TRBV5-1 with TRBJ2-1; D might be TRBD2 (6 bases). Per the germline V gene, CDR1 is SGHRS and CDR2 is YFSETQ. The CDR3 consists of 15 residues. V was clipped by 6 bases and J by 9 bases, with 22 bases between them. The CDR3 DNA sequence: TGCGCCAGCAACTACGGGAGCTCAGGACGAGCTGAGCAGTTCTTC. The encoded protein is CASNYGSSGRAEQFF.

This clonotype is medium-sized within its sample. V gene TRBV12-3 or TRBV12-4 combines with J gene TRBJ1-1, with 8 positions matching TRBD1. The trim removed 1 base at V and 4 bases at J, leaving 5 bases unmatched. This CDR3 has 15 amino acids. The CDR3: CASSLGTGWSTEAFF. In DNA, the CDR3 is TGTGCCAGCAGTTTAGGGACAGGGTGGTCCACTGAAGCTTTCTTT.

The J gene is TRBJ1-4, the V gene TRBV10-3; D gene unclear. Germline V gives CDR1 ENHRY, CDR2 SYGVKD. Trimming shortened V by 3 bases and J by 11 bases, and 10 bases separated the two germline ends. The CDR3 totals 12 residues. The CDR3 protein is CAISDLEAKLFF. For the CDR3, the DNA is TGTGCCATCAGTGACCTCGAGGCGAAACTGTTTTTT.

This clonotype was recorded many times. This sequence joins TRBV7-2 and TRBJ2-2; D might be TRBD1 (5 bases). The ends were cut back, 0 bases at V and 7 bases at J, with 15 bases in the middle. The CDR3 extends over 16 amino acids. In germline, CDR1 is SGHTA, CDR2 FQGNSA. CDR3 nucleotide sequence: TGTGCCAGCAGCTTAGCTCGGTCAGGGTGGGGCGGGGAGCTGTTTTTT. It codes for CASSLARSGWGGELFF.

This clonotype came up many times. The chain is built from TRBV7-2 and TRBJ2-2, with D maybe TRBD2 (6 bases). V lost 1 base and J 1 base, leaving 10 bases between the germline ends. This CDR3 comprises 16 residues. CDR1 and CDR2 from the germline V gene are SGHTA and FQGNSA. CDR3 protein: CASSLESRGNTGELFF. The CDR3 DNA reads TGTGCCAGCAGCTTAGAGTCGCGGGGGAACACCGGGGAGCTGTTTTTT.

There are many counts of this clonotype. The chain combines TRBV4-2 with TRBJ2-3; TRBD2 matches 8 bases. Trimming took 1 base from V and 3 from J; bases not matched to a gene: 3. The CDR3 has 15 residues. CDR1 and CDR2 (germline): LGHNA, YNFKEQ. CDR3 residues: CASSQAGGPTDTQYF. In DNA form, the CDR3 reads TGTGCCAGCAGCCAAGCGGGGGGGCCAACAGATACGCAGTATTTT.

Ten or more counts support this clonotype. This chain links TRBV20-1 with TRBJ2-2, with D tentatively TRBD2 (5 bases). CDR1 is DFQATT, CDR2 SNEGSKA, per germline (reference sequence). Trimming removed 4 bases from V and 5 bases from J, with 14 bases in between. The CDR3 is 14 amino acids. Here the CDR3 reads CSAMASRGTGELFF. CDR3 coding DNA: TGCAGTGCTATGGCTTCCCGGGGAACCGGGGAGCTGTTTTTT.

This clonotype counts as medium-sized. V gene TRBV5-1 combines with J gene TRBJ2-7; 7 bases map to TRBD1. With 0 bases clipped from V and 6 bases from J, the junction kept 6 bases outside the gene matches. The CDR3 has 14 residues. Germline assignment: CDR1 SGHRS and CDR2 YFSETQ. In nucleotides, the CDR3 is TGCGCCAGCAGCTTGGCCGACAGGGCAGCCGAGCAGTACTTC. It codes for CASSLADRAAEQYF.

This clonotype was detected ten times or more. The J gene is TRBJ2-3, the V gene TRBV14, with D possibly being TRBD1 or TRBD2 (5 bases each). This CDR3 has 17 residues. Germline V lookup: CDR1 SGHDN, CDR2 FVKESK. V was cut by 4 bases and J by 3 bases, with 20 bases left in between. CDR3 loop: CASSPGDPFVGTDTQYF. As DNA, the CDR3 is TGTGCCAGCAGCCCCGGGGACCCCTTTGTAGGGACAGATACGCAGTATTTT.

By its share, this clonotype is medium-sized. This chain connects TRBV7-9 to TRBJ2-3; TRBD2 is a possible D gene (6 bases). V was clipped by 3 bases and J by 2 bases, with 24 bases between them. The CDR3 covers 19 residues. The germline V gene encodes CDR1 SEHNR and CDR2 FQNEAQ (reference sequence). CDR3 loop: CASSFRFSILGGTTDTQYF. The DNA of the CDR3 is TGTGCCAGCAGCTTTCGATTTAGTATTCTGGGGGGAACCACAGATACGCAGTATTTT. The whole variable domain, filled in from reference TRBV7-9 and TRBJ2-3, reads DTGVSQNPRHKITKRGQNVTFRCDPISEHNRLYWYRQTLGQGPEFLTYFQNEAQLEKSRLLSDRFSAERPKGSFSTLEIQRTEQGDSAMYLCASSFRFSILGGTTDTQYFGPGTRLTVL.

This clonotype was seen many times. The V and J genes are TRBV4-3 and TRBJ2-3; D unclear. Deletions cut 2 bases from V and 1 base from J, with 13 bases between. The CDR3 contains 16 residues. Per the germline V gene, CDR1 is LGHNA and CDR2 is YSLEER. CDR3 sequence (DNA): TGCGCCAGCAGCCAAAGACCGGGTCGAGGCACAGATACGCAGTATTTT. Translated: CASSQRPGRGTDTQYF.

This clonotype was counted ten times or more. The chain couples TRBV5-1 to TRBJ2-3; D is perhaps TRBD2 (6 bases). The germline CDR1 and CDR2 sequences are SGHRS and YFSETQ. With 3 bases removed from V and 2 bases from J, the gap between germline ends came to 19 bases. This CDR3 spans 17 amino acids. The CDR3 sequence is CASSSFNGGPHTDTQYF. The CDR3 coding sequence is TGCGCCAGCAGCTCTTTTAACGGAGGGCCACACACAGATACGCAGTATTTT.

This clonotype was found many times. V is TRBV20-1 and J is TRBJ2-3, with 10 nucleotides matching TRBD2. The CDR3 loop spans 13 amino acids. Germline loops: CDR1 DFQATT, CDR2 SNEGSKA (reference sequence). Trimming took 4 bases from V and 5 from J; bases not matched to a gene: 3. CDR3 nucleotides: TGCAGTGCTATACCTAGCGGGAGAGATACGCAGTATTTT. This gives the protein CSAIPSGRDTQYF.

This clonotype has a count of ten or more. The gene calls are TRBV5-6 and TRBJ1-6; tentative D call: TRBD1 (6 bases). Trimming cost V 4 bases and J 7 bases, with 21 bases left between them. The CDR3 loop spans 17 amino acids. Germline V CDR1 and CDR2: SGHDT, YYEEEE. The DNA for the CDR3 is TGTGCCAGCAGCCCGAGGGGCAGGGGTATCTCGAATTCACCCCTCCACTTT. Translating it yields CASSPRGRGISNSPLHF. The variable domain in full, with the rest retrieved from reference TRBV5-6 and TRBJ1-6, is DAGVTQSPTHLIKTRGQQVTLRCSPKSGHDTVSWYQQALGQGPQFIFQYYEEEERQRGNFPDRFSGHQFPNYSSELNVNALLLGDSALYLCASSPRGRGISNSPLHFGNGTRLTVT.

This clonotype was seen ten or more times. The chain employs TRBV18 and TRBJ2-4, with 7 positions matching TRBD1. Germline trimming cut 5 bases from V and 9 bases from J; bases unmatched to any gene: 7. The CDR3 runs to 13 residues. The germline CDR1 and CDR2 sequences are KGHSH and LQKENI. CDR3 protein: CASSTDRAGIQYF. In DNA, the CDR3 is TGTGCCAGCTCAACCGACAGGGCGGGCATTCAGTACTTC.

This clonotype was found many times. The genes are TRBV9 and TRBJ2-1, with TRBD2 matching over 8 bases. Germline CDR1 is SGDLS and CDR2 is YYNGEE. This CDR3 has 15 residues. Losses at the gene ends were 0 bases for V and 6 bases for J; bases not matched to a gene: 5. The CDR3 protein is CASSVGGLGLNEQFF. CDR3 coding DNA: TGTGCCAGCAGCGTAGGGGGACTAGGGCTCAATGAGCAGTTCTTC.

This clonotype was seen ten or more times. The V gene is TRBV6-1, the J gene TRBJ1-5; D is ambiguous. The CDR3 has 13 residues. CDR1 and CDR2 (germline): MNHNS, SASEGT. V was cut by 4 bases and J by 5 bases, with 9 bases left in between. CDR3 sequence (DNA): TGTGCCAGCAGTGTCTTAGGTCATCAGCCCCAGCATTTT. It codes for CASSVLGHQPQHF.

This clonotype has at least ten counts. This chain uses TRBV7-2 with TRBJ2-7; TRBD1 matches at 9 bases. CDR3 length: 15 amino acids. Germline-derived CDR1 and CDR2 are SGHTA and FQGNSA. V was pared by 5 bases and J by 4 bases, with 9 bases of the junction left unmatched. DNA of the CDR3: TGTGCCAGCAGCCCTACCGCCGGACAGGGGTACGAGCAGTACTTC. Translation: CASSPTAGQGYEQYF.

This clonotype occurred many times. The rearrangement joins TRBV3-1 to TRBJ1-5; no firm D call. The germline V gene has CDR1 LGHDT and CDR2 YNNKEL (reference sequence). This CDR3 is 16 amino acids long. Trimming removed 0 bases at V and 6 bases at J, with 15 bases between. CDR3 in amino acids: CASSQDPWGSGQPQHF. The CDR3 DNA follows: TGTGCCAGCAGCCAAGATCCATGGGGATCGGGTCAGCCCCAGCATTTT.

In its sample, this clonotype was seen many times. The chain combines TRBV10-3 with TRBJ2-7; 8 nucleotides match TRBD1. This CDR3 comprises 20 residues. V lost 0 bases, J lost 0 bases, and 16 bases stayed unmatched. From germline, CDR1 is ENHRY and CDR2 SYGVKD. The CDR3 reads CAISESAKDREFISSYEQYF. In DNA, the CDR3 is TGTGCCATCAGTGAGTCGGCTAAGGACAGGGAATTTATCTCCTCCTACGAGCAGTACTTC.

This clonotype was seen ten or more times. A read error may account for a junction end that differs from germline. The rearrangement links TRBV5-6 to TRBJ2-2; 8 nucleotides align to TRBD1. Germline CDR1 SGHDT, CDR2 YYEEEE. CDR3 length: 16 amino acids. CDR3: CASSWGRGLNAGELFF. The CDR3 bases are TGTGCCAGCAGCTGGGGCAGGGGGCTGAACGCCGGGGAGCTGTTTTTT.

A few counts support this clonotype. The chain links TRBV18 to TRBJ2-2; tentatively, D is TRBD2 (5 bases). The V gene lost 0 bases and the J gene lost 4 bases, with 9 bases spanning the gap. The germline V gene has CDR1 KGHSH and CDR2 LQKENI. This CDR3 contains 15 residues. The CDR3: CASSPPHGGTGELFF. CDR3 DNA sequence: TGTGCCAGCTCACCACCCCACGGAGGCACCGGGGAGCTGTTTTTT.

This clonotype was seen repeatedly, ten times or more. The rearrangement links TRBV12-3 or TRBV12-4 to TRBJ2-1; 8 positions agree with TRBD1. The J segment lost 5 bases and the V segment lost 5 bases, leaving 8 bases of the junction unmatched. The CDR3 has 15 residues. In nucleotides, the CDR3 is TGTGCCAGCAGTCTAGGACAGGGCTGGGACAATGAGCAGTTCTTC. Translating it yields CASSLGQGWDNEQFF.

This clonotype was recorded many times. V is TRBV24-1 and J is TRBJ1-4; TRBD1 matches at 9 bases. V was pared by 3 bases and J by 6 bases, with 4 bases of the junction left unmatched. Germline-derived CDR1 and CDR2 are KGHDR and SFDVKD. The length of the CDR3 is 15 residues. Written as DNA, the CDR3 is TGTGCCACCAGTGATACCGGGGACAGGGATGAAAAACTGTTTTTT. Translated: CATSDTGDRDEKLFF.

This clonotype counts as medium-sized. The chain employs TRBV7-3 and TRBJ2-3; unclear D gene. Germline CDR1 is SGHTA and CDR2 is FQGTGA. The CDR3 sequence is 15 residues long. V dropped 0 bases and J dropped 2 bases, with 9 bases sitting between them. In nucleotides, the CDR3 is TGTGCCAGCAGCTTAACGGGTAGCCACACAGATACGCAGTATTTT. Translated, it gives CASSLTGSHTDTQYF.